A single sample gave rise to the 24 T cell receptor beta chains below, sequenced in a study of spatial heterogeneity in lung cancer. TCRdb passed the 5' RACE reads through MiXCR, listing each CDR3 protein once. The data show around 20,000 distinct CDR3 sequences, less than 9.5% seen once. Time point defined: blood at routine non-recurrence follow-up after resection. This specimen was PBMCs, taken at follow-up. These receptors were collected from a male donor with early-stage non-small cell lung cancer.

This clonotype was seen only a few times. The V gene is TRBV27, the J gene TRBJ1-5; a possible D gene is TRBD1 (5 bases). V gave up 5 bases and J gave up 6 bases, with 23 bases separating them. The CDR3 is made up of 17 amino acids. Germline CDR1 and CDR2: MNHEY and SMNVEV (reference sequence). The CDR3 here is CASSPLPPGGNSQPQHF. In DNA form, the CDR3 reads TGTGCCAGCAGTCCTCTCCCCCCCGGGGGTAATAGTCAGCCCCAGCATTTT.

The sample holds many counts of this clonotype. The junction differs from germline at one of its ends, possibly a read error. The rearrangement uses TRBV12-3 or TRBV12-4 and TRBJ2-3, with 8 positions matching TRBD2. CDR3 length: 14 residues. CDR3 protein: CASSLAGRTDTQYF. The DNA for the CDR3 is TGTGCCAGCAGCTTAGCGGGACGCACAGATACGCAGTATTTT.

The J gene is TRBJ1-6, the V gene TRBV20-1, with 7 bases matching TRBD1. Germline-derived CDR1 and CDR2 are DFQATT and SNEGSKA (reference sequence). The trim removed 5 bases at V and 2 bases at J, leaving 15 bases unmatched. The CDR3 runs 18 residues. The CDR3 protein is CSALPGRDRDTYNSPLHF. The CDR3 DNA sequence: TGCAGTGCTCTACCAGGGCGCGACAGGGACACCTATAATTCACCCCTCCACTTT.

This clonotype has only a few counts. The CDR3 nucleotides read TGCGCCAGCAGCTGGGGAGGAGATGAGCAGTTCTTC. Translated: CASSWGGDEQFF. The V call is TRBV5-1, the J call TRBJ2-1; D is perhaps TRBD2 (6 bases). The CDR3 is made up of 12 amino acids. Germline values: CDR1 SGHRS, CDR2 YFSETQ. With 3 bases removed from V and 8 bases from J, the gap between germline ends came to 9 bases.

This clonotype was picked up many times. The chain employs TRBV3-1 and TRBJ2-1; D call uncertain. The ends were cut back, 3 bases at V and 6 bases at J, with 6 bases in the middle. The CDR3 totals 12 residues. Per germline, CDR1 LGHDT and CDR2 YNNKEL (reference sequence). CDR3 nucleotides: TGTGCCAGCAGCCAGCTTCGCAATGAGCAGTTCTTC. Protein sequence: CASSQLRNEQFF.

This clonotype was seen many times. This chain connects TRBV3-1 to TRBJ2-7; 10 nucleotides agree with TRBD1. Germline V lookup: CDR1 LGHDT, CDR2 YNNKEL (reference sequence). The CDR3 extends over 15 amino acids. The ends lost 1 base at V and 5 bases at J; junction bases unmatched: 5. CDR3 residues: CASSQGGQGRHEQYF. CDR3 nucleotide sequence: TGTGCCAGCAGCCAAGGGGGACAGGGGCGGCACGAGCAGTACTTC.

At least ten counts were recorded for this clonotype. The genes are TRBV7-9 and TRBJ2-3; D unresolved. The CDR3 totals 12 residues. CDR1 is SEHNR, CDR2 FQNEAQ, per germline (reference sequence). V dropped 5 bases and J dropped 2 bases, with 5 bases sitting between them. CDR3 region: CASSPPTDTQYF. The CDR3, as DNA: TGTGCCAGCAGCCCGCCCACAGATACGCAGTATTTT.

Many counts were recorded for this clonotype. The J gene is TRBJ2-7, the V gene TRBV28, with 8 nucleotides matching TRBD1. V shed 3 bases and J 7 bases; nucleotides not matched to a gene: 8. CDR1 is MDHEN, CDR2 SYDVKM, per germline. The CDR3 spans 14 residues. CDR3 protein: CASSLVQGDKEQYF. For the CDR3, the DNA is TGTGCCAGCAGTTTGGTACAGGGGGATAAGGAGCAGTACTTC.

This clonotype occurred many times. The chain joins TRBV20-1 to TRBJ2-7, with 13 bases matching TRBD2. Germline values: CDR1 DFQATT, CDR2 SNEGSKA (reference sequence). The V gene end was trimmed by 3 bases and the J gene end by 0 bases; junction bases not matched to a gene: 11. The CDR3 runs 18 residues. The CDR3 DNA is TGCAGTGCTAGCTCCCCACTAGCGGGGGGGCCGGGCTCCTACGAGCAGTACTTC. It translates to CSASSPLAGGPGSYEQYF.

At least ten counts were recorded for this clonotype. The chain combines TRBV6-5 with TRBJ2-7, with 9 positions matching TRBD1. The CDR3 totals 13 residues. Trimming took 7 bases from V and 3 from J; bases not matched to a gene: 4. The germline gives CDR1 MNHEY, CDR2 SVGAGI. The CDR3, as DNA: TGTGCCAGCACTCCGGGACAGGGCTACGAGCAGTACTTC. It yields the protein CASTPGQGYEQYF.

This clonotype was picked up many times. The chain joins TRBV4-2 to TRBJ2-3; 13 bases map to TRBD2. V dropped 4 bases and J dropped 3; count of bases not matched to a gene: 10. This CDR3 spans 18 amino acids. The germline gives CDR1 LGHNA, CDR2 YNFKEQ. The CDR3 protein is CASSPTSGGAWGTDTQYF. CDR3 bases: TGTGCCAGCAGCCCCACTAGCGGGGGGGCCTGGGGTACAGATACGCAGTATTTT.

This clonotype was picked up many times. The chain uses TRBV3-1 and TRBJ2-1; perhaps TRBD2 as D (5 bases). Germline V lookup: CDR1 LGHDT, CDR2 YNNKEL (reference sequence). This CDR3 spans 16 amino acids. V was shortened by 0 bases and J by 0 bases, with 9 bases between the two germline ends. CDR3 sequence (DNA): TGTGCCAGCAGCCAAGATGCGGGTAGCTCCTACAATGAGCAGTTCTTC. It specifies CASSQDAGSSYNEQFF.

This clonotype was observed at least ten times. The rearrangement joins TRBV6-2 or TRBV6-3 to TRBJ2-1; 14 bases fit TRBD2. Germline-derived CDR1 and CDR2 are MNHEY and SVGEGT. V was pared by 8 bases and J by 4 bases, with 7 bases of the junction left unmatched. The CDR3 sequence is 16 residues long. The CDR3 here is CASLEGLAGGYNEQFF. For the CDR3, the DNA is TGTGCCAGCCTCGAAGGACTAGCGGGGGGATACAATGAGCAGTTCTTC.

This clonotype was picked up many times. V is TRBV18 and J is TRBJ1-2, with D possibly matching TRBD1 (5 bases). Trimming took off 2 bases at V and 2 bases at J, with 6 bases between the two ends. CDR1 and CDR2 from the germline V gene are KGHSH and LQKENI. This CDR3 region has 13 residues. The CDR3 DNA sequence: TGTGCCAGCTCACCAGCAGGGAACTATGGCTACACCTTC. Protein: CASSPAGNYGYTF.

This clonotype has just a few counts. The CDR3 DNA follows: TGTGCCAGCAGCGCAACAGGGGGCGGGGAGACCCAGTACTTC. Its protein product is CASSATGGGETQYF. The V and J genes are TRBV12-3 or TRBV12-4 and TRBJ2-5; 9 bases map to TRBD1. Trimming at V came to 6 bases and at J to 5 bases, leaving 7 bases not matched to a gene. This CDR3 is 14 amino acids long.

This clonotype occurred many times. This chain connects TRBV27 to TRBJ1-2; the D is unclear. Deletions cut 5 bases from V and 1 base from J, with 8 bases between. CDR1 and CDR2 (germline): MNHEY, SMNVEV (reference sequence). The CDR3 totals 13 residues. Written as DNA, the CDR3 is TGTGCCAGCAGTCCCCTGAATAACTATGGCTACACCTTC. Encoded protein: CASSPLNNYGYTF.

The table lists this clonotype with many counts. The J gene is TRBJ1-2, the V gene TRBV6-1, with D perhaps matching TRBD1 (6 bases). The CDR3 runs to 15 residues. Germline CDR1 reads MNHNS; CDR2 reads SASEGT. Trimming stripped 2 bases from V and 2 bases from J, with 12 bases between. The CDR3 spells CASSEWGLGNYGYTF. The CDR3 DNA reads TGTGCCAGCAGTGAATGGGGGCTGGGGAACTATGGCTACACCTTC.

This clonotype was counted many times. The chain has TRBV7-9 and TRBJ2-2, with D possibly being TRBD2 (5 bases). V lost 4 bases and J lost 0, with 15 bases in between. Germline loops: CDR1 SEHNR, CDR2 FQNEAQ (reference sequence). The CDR3 contains 17 residues. CDR3 residues: CASSSPFGGSNTGELFF. CDR3 coding DNA: TGTGCCAGCAGCTCACCCTTTGGAGGTTCGAACACCGGGGAGCTGTTTTTT.

A word on this clonotype: With a much larger clone just one base away, this may be a read error. The V gene is TRBV7-6, the J gene TRBJ2-7; TRBD1 matches at 7 bases. The CDR3 spans 15 residues. In germline, CDR1 is SGHVS, CDR2 FNYEAQ. CDR3 protein: CVSSSYKDRIHEQYF. The CDR3 bases are TGTGTCAGCAGCTCCTACAAGGACAGGATCCACGAGCAGTACTTC.

This chain connects TRBV7-9 to TRBJ2-7; 9 bases are a match to TRBD1. CDR3 length: 14 amino acids. Trimming at V came to 5 bases and at J to 5 bases, leaving 7 bases not matched to a gene. In germline, CDR1 is SEHNR, CDR2 FQNEAQ (reference sequence). This CDR3 reads CASSPRDRVNEQYF. CDR3 bases: TGTGCCAGCAGCCCCCGGGACAGGGTCAACGAGCAGTACTTC.

Many counts were recorded for this clonotype. The gene calls are TRBV28 and TRBJ1-2; D perhaps matches TRBD1 (5 bases). CDR1 is MDHEN and CDR2 is SYDVKM in the germline V gene. V lost 6 bases, J lost 4 bases, and 15 bases lay in between. The CDR3 is made up of 14 amino acids. In DNA form, the CDR3 reads TGTGCCAGCAGAGGGACCGAGACGTTCTATGGCTACACCTTC. It specifies CASRGTETFYGYTF.

The sample holds many counts of this clonotype. The chain is built from TRBV9 and TRBJ1-3; 7 bases agree with TRBD1. With V trimmed by 0 bases and J by 10 bases, 13 bases remained unmatched. The CDR3 is 16 residues long. Germline V gives CDR1 SGDLS, CDR2 YYNGEE. CDR3 sequence: CASSVGPPGQRGTIYF. Here the CDR3 DNA reads TGTGCCAGCAGCGTAGGGCCTCCGGGACAGCGAGGGACCATATATTTT.

This clonotype was recorded many times. The CDR3 nucleotides are TGTGCCAGCAGCCAAGGACTAGCGGGGGGCCGGGCCGATACGCAGTATTTT. Encoded protein: CASSQGLAGGRADTQYF. This chain links TRBV7-9 with TRBJ2-3, with 14 bases that match TRBD2. There are 17 residues in the CDR3. J lost 6 bases, V lost 5 bases, and 10 bases had no gene match. Germline V gene lookup returns CDR1 SEHNR and CDR2 FQNEAQ (reference sequence).

This clonotype was counted at least ten times. The chain is built from TRBV7-8 and TRBJ2-1; 16 positions agree with TRBD2. This CDR3 is built from 18 residues. Germline V gene sequence: CDR1 SGHVS, CDR2 FQNEAQ. Unmatched junction bases numbered 5, after V lost 3 bases and J lost 3 bases. The CDR3 bases are TGTGCCAGCAGCTTCCCCGGGACTAGCGGGAGGGGCTACAATGAGCAGTTCTTC. It is translated as CASSFPGTSGRGYNEQFF.